The sequence of this T cell receptor beta chain was determined in a study of OX40 agonist ivuxolimab in advanced cancers. TCRdb keeps only in-frame clones here, not all; method: immunoSEQ multiplex PCR. The repertoire consists of about 96,000 clones, with roughly 88% occurring once and the leading ten covering about 1.6%. The source was CD4+ or CD8+ T cells sorted from blood, collected in a trial of the OX40 agonist ivuxolimab. The clonotype originates from an adult with an advanced solid tumor such as melanoma, head and neck, liver or kidney cancer.

The CDR3 bases are TGCAGCGTTGAAGGGGGTACTAATGAAAAACTGTTTTTT. Translated, it gives CSVEGGTNEKLFF. The V call is TRBV29-1, the J call TRBJ1-4, with unresolved D. Germline CDR1 reads SQVTM; CDR2 reads ANQGSEA. This CDR3 region has 13 residues. The V and J ends lost 1 base and 2 bases respectively, with 5 bases between them.